This passage covers 18 T cell receptor beta chains from one sample sequenced in a study of CD8+ T cells in alopecia areata. Reverse transcription of extracted RNA yielded cDNA, which provided the sequencing template. The data were produced by immunoSEQ multiplex PCR, yet TCRdb's version contains in-frame clones alone and is incomplete. There are more than 200,000 clones in the sample; 67% occur only once, and 1% to 1.5% lies in the top ten. The sample consisted of CD4+ T cells sorted from blood, taken at week 0. These receptors all come from a human donor with alopecia areata.

The rearrangement links TRBV2 to TRBJ1-5, with a weak D call TRBD1 (6 bases). Trimming removed 8 bases at V and 0 bases at J, with 14 bases between. Germline assignment: CDR1 SNHLY and CDR2 FYNNEI. This CDR3 spans 15 amino acids. CDR3 coding DNA: TGTGCCAGCGGTCAGACAGGCTATAGCAATCAGCCCCAGCATTTT. It encodes CASGQTGYSNQPQHF. Full variable domain (rest looked up from reference TRBV2 and TRBJ1-5): EPEVTQTPSHQVTQMGQEVILRCVPISNHLYFYWYRQILGQKVEFLVSFYNNEISEKSEIFDDQFSVERPDGSNFTLKIRSTKLEDSAMYFCASGQTGYSNQPQHFGDGTRLSIL.

The chain is built from TRBV15 and TRBJ2-7, with TRBD1 as a possible D gene (5 bases). Germline CDR1 and CDR2: LNHNV and YYDKDF (reference sequence). V was pared by 0 bases and J by 7 bases, with 13 bases between. The CDR3 extends over 14 amino acids. The CDR3 coding sequence is TGTGCCACCAGCAGAGACGCAGGGCCGAGGGAGCAGTACTTC. Translation: CATSRDAGPREQYF.

V is TRBV29-1 and J is TRBJ2-3; 13 nucleotides agree with TRBD2. The germline V gene has CDR1 SQVTM and CDR2 ANQGSEA. V was pared by 6 bases and J by 6 bases, with 9 bases of the junction left unmatched. This CDR3 spans 15 amino acids. CDR3 in amino acids: CSVSATSGGADTQYF. In nucleotides, the CDR3 is TGCAGCGTCTCTGCTACTAGCGGGGGGGCCGATACGCAGTATTTT.

V usage is TRBV30 and J usage is TRBJ1-1; D remains ambiguous. V was pared by 2 bases and J by 6 bases, with 10 bases between. This CDR3 has 12 amino acids. Germline-derived CDR1 and CDR2 are GTSNPN and SVGIG (reference sequence). The CDR3 is CAWSRGVAEAFF. The CDR3 coding sequence is TGTGCCTGGAGTCGGGGAGTGGCTGAAGCTTTCTTT.

The rearrangement joins TRBV5-6 to TRBJ2-2; D gene ambiguous. Trimming pared 4 bases from V and 5 bases from J, leaving 9 bases between. Germline values: CDR1 SGHDT, CDR2 YYEEEE. This CDR3 comprises 13 residues. CDR3 residues: CASSPNPTGELFF. In DNA, the CDR3 is TGTGCCAGCAGCCCCAACCCGACCGGGGAGCTGTTTTTT.

This chain links TRBV5-1 with TRBJ2-5; 11 nucleotides match TRBD2. The CDR3 extends over 15 amino acids. Losses at the gene ends were 8 bases for V and 0 bases for J; bases not matched to a gene: 6. CDR1 is SGHRS and CDR2 is YFSETQ in the germline V gene. The CDR3 DNA reads TGCGCCAGTCGAGCTAGCGGGGGGAACCAAGAGACCCAGTACTTC. Its protein is CASRASGGNQETQYF.

The table lists this clone with a count of one. The chain joins TRBV7-3 to TRBJ2-1; D remains unclear. V was shortened by 4 bases and J by 3 bases, with 13 bases between the two germline ends. This CDR3 has 15 amino acids. In germline, CDR1 is SGHTA, CDR2 FQGTGA. CDR3 amino acids: CASSSTVGSYNEQFF. CDR3 bases: TGTGCCAGCAGCTCGACCGTAGGCAGCTACAATGAGCAGTTCTTC.

The table lists this clone with a count of one. The sample has other DNA sequences that encode this CDR3 too. The chain couples TRBV20-1 to TRBJ2-7; maybe TRBD1 (6 bases). Per the germline V gene, CDR1 is DFQATT and CDR2 is SNEGSKA (reference sequence). The CDR3 has 11 amino acids. Between the trimmed V and J ends, which lost 6 bases and 2 bases, there was a span of 8 bases. CDR3 bases: TGCAGTGCCCGGGACACCTACGAGCAGTACTTC. This gives the protein CSARDTYEQYF.

V gene TRBV6-6 combines with J gene TRBJ1-2, with D possibly TRBD1 on 5 matching bases. Germline values: CDR1 MNHNY, CDR2 SVGAGI (reference sequence). The V end was cut by 4 bases, the J end by 0 bases, with 12 bases between. This CDR3 spans 15 amino acids. In DNA, the CDR3 is TGTGCCAGCAGTTCCCCCAGGGAGGCTAACTATGGCTACACCTTC. The encoded protein is CASSSPREANYGYTF.

This chain connects TRBV5-1 to TRBJ2-5; TRBD1 or TRBD2 may be the D gene (5 bases each). The CDR3 is 14 residues long. The V gene lost 3 bases and the J gene lost 1 base, with 10 bases spanning the gap. Germline V gives CDR1 SGHRS, CDR2 YFSETQ. This chain's CDR3 is CASSSGTTQETQYF. The CDR3 DNA sequence: TGCGCCAGCAGCTCAGGGACGACCCAAGAGACCCAGTACTTC.

The chain has TRBV25-1 and TRBJ2-5; D not resolved. CDR3 length: 14 residues. Germline V gives CDR1 MGHDK, CDR2 SYGVNS. Trimming removed 3 bases from V and 2 bases from J, with 10 bases in between. As DNA, the CDR3 is TGTGCCAGCAGTGACCCGATAGGGCAAGAGACCCAGTACTTC. Residues: CASSDPIGQETQYF.

This clone was observed a few times. The rearrangement uses TRBV4-1 and TRBJ1-2; D possibly corresponds to TRBD1 (5 bases). The CDR3 consists of 14 residues. V was shortened by 4 bases and J by 8 bases, with 17 bases between the two germline ends. In germline, CDR1 is MGHRA, CDR2 YSYEKL. The CDR3 sequence: CASSPSGGARGYTF. Written as DNA, the CDR3 is TGCGCCAGCAGCCCCAGCGGAGGGGCGCGAGGCTACACCTTC.

The chain uses TRBV9 and TRBJ2-1; D ambiguous. Trimming removed 0 bases from V and 4 bases from J, with 11 bases in between. CDR3 length: 15 amino acids. CDR1 is SGDLS and CDR2 is YYNGEE in the germline V gene. CDR3: CASSVDLYPYNEQFF. As DNA, the CDR3 is TGTGCCAGCAGCGTAGATTTGTACCCATACAATGAGCAGTTCTTC.

Points on this clone: This CDR3 is also generated by other DNA sequences in the sample. The chain uses TRBV30 and TRBJ2-6, with D unclear. Germline V CDR1 and CDR2: GTSNPN, SVGIG (reference sequence). The CDR3 is 14 amino acids. V lost 0 bases, J lost 0 bases, and 3 bases lay in between. This CDR3 is CAWSVGSGANVLTF. The CDR3, as DNA: TGTGCCTGGAGTGTGGGCTCTGGGGCCAACGTCCTGACTTTC.

The chain is built from TRBV7-9 and TRBJ2-2, with 8 bases lining up with TRBD1. V was pared by 3 bases and J by 2 bases, with 2 bases of the junction left unmatched. The CDR3 totals 15 residues. Germline V gives CDR1 SEHNR, CDR2 FQNEAQ (reference sequence). CDR3 amino acids: CASSFRGPNTGELFF. DNA of the CDR3: TGTGCCAGCAGCTTCAGGGGGCCTAACACCGGGGAGCTGTTTTTT. The full variable domain, in which reference TRBV7-9 and TRBJ2-2 provide the parts outside the CDR3, is DTGVSQNPRHKITKRGQNVTFRCDPISEHNRLYWYRQTLGQGPEFLTYFQNEAQLEKSRLLSDRFSAERPKGSFSTLEIQRTEQGDSAMYLCASSFRGPNTGELFFGEGSRLTVL.

The V gene is TRBV15, the J gene TRBJ2-4; D not certain. There are 16 residues in the CDR3. Germline values: CDR1 LNHNV, CDR2 YYDKDF (reference sequence). The germline V and J ends were trimmed by 1 base and 1 base, with 11 bases remaining between them. CDR3 residues: CATSRGVKEAKNIQYF. In DNA form, the CDR3 reads TGTGCCACCAGCAGAGGTGTCAAAGAGGCCAAAAACATTCAGTACTTC.

The V gene is TRBV6-5, the J gene TRBJ2-5, with 10 bases lining up with TRBD1. Germline V gene sequence: CDR1 MNHEY, CDR2 SVGAGI. Trimming removed 5 bases from V and 9 bases from J; junction bases left unmatched: 6. This CDR3 has 13 residues. The CDR3 DNA reads as TGTGCCAGCAGTGAGGGGACAGGGGTCGCCCAGTACTTC. It translates to CASSEGTGVAQYF.

The V and J genes are TRBV9 and TRBJ1-2; 7 nucleotides align to TRBD1. The junction had 6 bases not matched to a gene; V was cut back by 4 bases and J by 0 bases. The V gene's germline CDR1 is SGDLS and CDR2 YYNGEE. The CDR3 totals 15 residues. CDR3 loop: CASSPRDRTNYGYTF. CDR3 nucleotides: TGTGCCAGCAGCCCGCGGGACAGAACTAACTATGGCTACACCTTC.